This TCR beta chain was captured in a study of T cell changes during pregnancy in multiple sclerosis. The CDR3 has 18 amino acids. Trimming cost V 2 bases and J 7 bases; bases outside gene matches: 10. The germline V gene encodes CDR1 SGHTA and CDR2 FQGNSA. Clones were sequenced by immunoSEQ multiplex PCR, and TCRdb holds only the in-frame ones, with some missing. The table records tens of thousands of clones, about 87% of them present only once. This chain joins TRBV7-2 and TRBJ2-3; the match to TRBD2 covers 15 bases. The origin of this receptor is a female donor with multiple sclerosis, enrolled in a pregnancy study. The sequencing used CD4+ T cells from peripheral blood mononuclear cells, collected in the first trimester of pregnancy. In DNA form, the CDR3 reads TGTGCCAGCAGCTTACAGGGGCTCGGACTAGCGGGAGGGAATACGCAGTATTTT. This codes for CASSLQGLGLAGGNTQYF.